This entry describes one TCR beta chain. This clonotype was counted at least ten times. It has no known antigen specificity. Base qualities are not recorded, but no much larger clone differs from it by a single base. The meaning of the sample's time point label: persistent/refractory GD, antithyroid drugs over 5 years with positive TRAb. For both TCR sequencing and RNA sequencing, RNA was extracted from PBMCs in TRIzol. Graves' disease was diagnosed according to American Thyroid Association guidelines. Patients were recruited from an endocrinology department in Xi'an, China. Each patient gave 8.5 to 9.5 milliliters of peripheral blood, collected in an EDTA anticoagulant tube. PBMCs were isolated by Ficoll Paque Plus density gradient separation without further T cell sorting. RNA quality was checked with an Agilent 2100 Bioanalyzer and agarose gel, and concentration with a NanoDrop 2000. Cut back by 4 bases and 7 bases, the V and J ends lie 13 bases apart. Counted from cysteine to phenylalanine, this CDR3 has 14 amino acids. Only CDR3 DNA remains: 42 bases, in frame from the first base. Reading the germline V gene gives CDR1 SGHAT and CDR2 FQNNGV.

This sample stems from a study of regulatory T cells in long-lasting Graves disease (dated by TCRdb to the early 2020s). Describing the broader study: Persistent Graves' disease was defined as antithyroid drug treatment for over 5 years with persistently positive TSH receptor autoantibodies. Patients with persistent Graves' disease were compared with patients with newly diagnosed Graves' disease using TCR sequencing and RNA sequencing of peripheral blood. The study was registered as a clinical trial and conducted in China. A total of roughly 33 samples underwent TCR sequencing: 13 from persistent and approximately 20 from newly diagnosed Graves' disease patients. Antithyroid drugs had been taken for 8.5 to 12 years on average by persistent Graves' disease patients in the clinical cohort.

Library method: multiplex PCR. For sequencing, an Illumina HiSeq 4000 was employed. CDR3 regions were amplified by Arm-PCR with iRepertoire HTBI primers to construct TCR beta libraries. Before sequencing, the PCR products underwent gel purification. The paper's data handling went like this. Gene usage analysis of CDR3 amino acid clonotypes relied on the 60 to 65 TRBV and around 13 TRBJ segments identified across samples. COPE and FqMerger were used to merge the filtered high-quality paired reads into contigs. BLAST was used to align contigs to the IMGT TRBV, TRBD and TRBJ reference genes, and CDR3 was defined following IMGT. Any clonotype with a frequency above 0.1% was counted as a highly expanded clone. Shannon entropy was used to measure repertoire diversity, and the Gini coefficient was used to measure V-J evenness. Public clonotypes were defined as clonotypes shared by more than one individual. In TCRdb, the public reads were trimmed at Q25 with fastp and aligned with MiXCR, with productive beta chains retained. Each CDR3 protein appears once, grouped with its most common genes and DNA. The V and J calls, along with clone size, are taken from TCRdb and not from the paper's own processing. Here the sample has roughly 500,000 distinct CDR3 sequences; 22% occur a single time. The ten largest clonotypes hold around 14% of the sample.

Results the study describes overall, beyond this receptor: Preferential use of TRBV28, TRBJ1-2 and TRBJ2-5 was observed in persistent disease, whereas TRBV20-1 and TRBJ2-1 were favored in newly diagnosed disease. The small sample size was acknowledged by the authors as a limitation that may reduce accuracy. Patients with persistent disease shared more public clonotypes (about 2,500) than newly diagnosed patients did (around 1,000). Peripheral blood alone was examined, since thyroid tissue, which constituted the primary lesion, could not be accessed. Sequencing and analysis were limited to the TCR beta chain. Lower TCR Shannon entropy and fewer highly expanded clones were observed in persistent Graves' disease patients than in newly diagnosed patients, which suggested clonal expansion.

Sequenced here: peripheral blood mononuclear cells (PBMCs), sampled when the disease was refractory, from a patient treated with antithyroid drugs. This receptor was identified in a female donor with Graves disease. In this chain, TRBV11-2 is recombined with TRBJ2-2; the D gene is unclear. The DNA reads TGTGCCAGCAGCTGGGCGGCAGGCAACGGGGAGCTGTTTTTT. The encoded protein is CASSWAAGNGELFF. With the rest looked up from the reference TRBV11-2 and TRBJ2-2 genes rather than sequenced, the full variable domain is EAGVAQSPRYKIIEKRQSVAFWCNPISGHATLYWYQQILGQGPKLLIQFQNNGVVDDSQLPKDRFSAERLKGVDSTLKIQPAKLEDSAVYLCASSWAAGNGELFFGEGSRLTVL.